One and the same sample provided the 2 T cell receptor beta chains below, sequenced in a study of OX40 agonist ivuxolimab in advanced cancers. Only in-frame clones appear in the TCRdb table, and some are missing; sequencing was by immunoSEQ multiplex PCR. The sample carries some 59,000 clones, roughly 90% recorded once. The sequencing here drew on CD4+ or CD8+ T cells sorted from blood, taken in a trial of the OX40 agonist ivuxolimab. The receptor set was obtained from an adult with an advanced solid tumor such as melanoma, head and neck, liver or kidney cancer.

The chain has TRBV5-1 and TRBJ2-3; 11 bases line up with TRBD2. Losses at the gene ends were 0 bases for V and 4 bases for J; bases not matched to a gene: 1. Germline CDR1 reads SGHRS; CDR2 reads YFSETQ. CDR3 length: 15 amino acids. The CDR3 loop is CASSLGLAGSDTQYF. The CDR3 region has the DNA TGCGCCAGCAGCTTGGGACTAGCGGGGTCAGATACGCAGTATTTT.

This clone was counted a single time. DNA of the CDR3: TGTGCCAGCAGTGACCCGGGACTAGCGGGCTCAAATGAGCAGTTCTTC. Translating it yields CASSDPGLAGSNEQFF. This chain joins TRBV6-1 and TRBJ2-1, with 12 bases matching TRBD2. CDR3 length: 16 amino acids. CDR1 and CDR2 (germline): MNHNS, SASEGT. V dropped 3 bases and J dropped 7; count of bases not matched to a gene: 7.